This TCR beta chain originates from a study of blood T cell repertoires in COVID-19. Some clones are missing from TCRdb's copy, which holds only in-frame ones; the method was immunoSEQ multiplex PCR. The repertoire holds around 25,000 clones, with 70% to 90% as singletons. The germline V gene has CDR1 MNHEY and CDR2 SVGAGI. CDR3 length: 11 amino acids. The V gene lost 8 bases and the J gene lost 3 bases, with 7 bases spanning the gap. The specimen was peripheral blood. The genes are TRBV6-5 and TRBJ2-5; tentative D call: TRBD2 (6 bases). The TCR comes from a man aged 65-85 years with acute or convalescent COVID-19. The CDR3: CASGGKETQYF. The CDR3 DNA reads TGTGCCAGCGGGGGGAAAGAGACCCAGTACTTC.